The rows below give T cell receptor beta chains drawn from one sample of a study of blood T cells in healthy people across ages. MiXCR, applied by TCRdb to the 5' RACE reads, yields one record per CDR3 protein. The sample records 1.5 million or so distinct CDR3 sequences, approximately 43% being singletons. What was sequenced was blood. The source of these receptors is a woman between 18 and 29 years old in good health. Each CDR3 is given with its conserved first and last residue. D genes are given only for firm matches. Rows give clone size only sometimes, using once, few, many, or a class for an expanded clone.

V gene: TRBV5-1
D gene: -
clone size: -
J gene: TRBJ1-2
CDR3 DNA: TGCGCCAGCAGCCCCGGGACGGACCGAGCTAACTATGGCTACGATCCGTCAAACACCTTC
CDR3 protein: CASSPGTDRANYGYDPSNTF

V gene: TRBV12-3/TRBV12-4
D gene: -
clone size: -
J gene: TRBJ2-4
CDR3 DNA: TGTGCCAGCAGTTTCACGCGGCAAGGTGGAAACATTCAGTACTTC
CDR3 protein: CASSFTRQGGNIQYF

V gene: TRBV3-1
D gene: -
clone size: -
J gene: TRBJ1-5
CDR3 DNA: TGTGCCAGCTCGTATGGGGTGAACATTTATCAGCCCCAGCATTTT
CDR3 protein: CASSYGVNIYQPQHF

V gene: TRBV14
D gene: -
clone size: -
J gene: TRBJ2-5
CDR3 DNA: TGTGCCAGCAGCCCACTGGCGGTAGAGACCCAGTACTTC
CDR3 protein: CASSPLAVETQYF

V gene: TRBV29-1
D gene: TRBD1
clone size: -
J gene: TRBJ1-1
CDR3 DNA: TGCAGCGTTCACCTCGGACAGGGGATGAACACTGAAGCTTTCTTT
CDR3 protein: CSVHLGQGMNTEAFF

V gene: TRBV7-9
D gene: -
clone size: -
J gene: TRBJ1-5
CDR3 DNA: TGTGCCAGCAGCCAACAGGGTTCCCAACAGCCCCAGCATTTT
CDR3 protein: CASSQQGSQQPQHF

V gene: TRBV19
D gene: TRBD2
clone size: once
J gene: TRBJ2-2
CDR3 DNA: TGTGCCAGTAGGAGACTAGCGGGAGAGTCAAACACCGGGGAGCTGTTTTTT
CDR3 protein: CASRRLAGESNTGELFF

V gene: TRBV6-2/TRBV6-3
D gene: -
clone size: few
J gene: TRBJ2-1
CDR3 DNA: TGTGCCAGCAGTAACGTTATCAATGAGCAGTTCTTC
CDR3 protein: CASSNVINEQFF

V gene: TRBV11-2
D gene: TRBD1
clone size: -
J gene: TRBJ1-1
CDR3 DNA: TGTGCCAGCAACCAGGGGGAAGGGCTGAACACTGAAGCTTTCTTT
CDR3 protein: CASNQGEGLNTEAFF

V gene: TRBV7-9
D gene: TRBD1
clone size: -
J gene: TRBJ1-2
CDR3 DNA: TGTGCCAGCAGCTTAGACCGTACAGGGGGCCGGGGCTACACCTTC
CDR3 protein: CASSLDRTGGRGYTF

V gene: TRBV6-2/TRBV6-3
D gene: TRBD2
clone size: -
J gene: TRBJ2-3
CDR3 DNA: TGTGCCAGCAGTCCGACTAGCGGGAGTAAAGATACGCAGTATTTT
CDR3 protein: CASSPTSGSKDTQYF

V gene: TRBV6-5
D gene: -
clone size: many
J gene: TRBJ1-4
CDR3 DNA: TGTGCCAGCAGCGGCACTACTAATGAAAAACTGTTTTTT
CDR3 protein: CASSGTTNEKLFF

V gene: TRBV20-1
D gene: -
clone size: few
J gene: TRBJ1-1
CDR3 DNA: TGCAGTGCTTTTCCCCGACCCAGCGCCGCTGAAGCTTTCTTT
CDR3 protein: CSAFPRPSAAEAFF

V gene: TRBV7-8
D gene: -
clone size: few
J gene: TRBJ2-1
CDR3 DNA: TGTGCCAGCAGCTTACGAGATCGGACCCAGAGCTCCTACAATGAGCAGTTCTTC
CDR3 protein: CASSLRDRTQSSYNEQFF

V gene: TRBV19
D gene: -
clone size: -
J gene: TRBJ1-2
CDR3 DNA: TGTGCCAGTAGTATTGGGGAATATGGCTACACCTTC
CDR3 protein: CASSIGEYGYTF

V gene: TRBV29-1
D gene: -
clone size: few
J gene: TRBJ2-1
CDR3 DNA: TGCAGCGTTGAACTCCAGTTGATCTCCTACAATGAGCAGTTCTTC
CDR3 protein: CSVELQLISYNEQFF

V gene: TRBV3-1
D gene: TRBD2
clone size: -
J gene: TRBJ2-1
CDR3 DNA: TGTGCCAGCAGCTACGGACTAGGGGAGACCCAGTTCTTC
CDR3 protein: CASSYGLGETQFF

V gene: TRBV5-1
D gene: TRBD2
clone size: -
J gene: TRBJ2-1
CDR3 DNA: TGCGCCAGCAGCGGCAGCGGGGGGCTCCACAATGAGCAGTTCTTC
CDR3 protein: CASSGSGGLHNEQFF

V gene: TRBV6-2/TRBV6-3
D gene: -
clone size: -
J gene: TRBJ2-4
CDR3 DNA: TGTGCCAGCACCGCTGCCAGGGACGGTGAGAAGCAGTACTTC
CDR3 protein: CASTAARDGEKQYF

V gene: TRBV28
D gene: -
clone size: few
J gene: TRBJ2-4
CDR3 DNA: TGTGCCAGCAGTTTAGGCGACCCCGGGAGAGACATTCAGTACTTC
CDR3 protein: CASSLGDPGRDIQYF

V gene: TRBV7-2
D gene: -
clone size: -
J gene: TRBJ2-2
CDR3 DNA: TGTGCCTCCGAAGGTAGATTGACCGGGGAGCTGTTTTTT
CDR3 protein: CASEGRLTGELFF

V gene: TRBV28
D gene: TRBD2
clone size: -
J gene: TRBJ2-1
CDR3 DNA: TGTGCCAGCAGTTTCTCTAGCGGGATCAATGAGCAGTTCTTC
CDR3 protein: CASSFSSGINEQFF

V gene: TRBV11-2
D gene: -
clone size: -
J gene: TRBJ2-1
CDR3 DNA: TGTGCCAGCAGCCCGCTAGCCAACTACAATGAGCAGTTCTTC
CDR3 protein: CASSPLANYNEQFF

V gene: TRBV20-1
D gene: -
clone size: -
J gene: TRBJ1-1
CDR3 DNA: TGCAGTGCGTCAGTACAGATGAACACTGAAGCTTTCTTT
CDR3 protein: CSASVQMNTEAFF

V gene: TRBV27
D gene: -
clone size: -
J gene: TRBJ2-7
CDR3 DNA: TGTGCCAGCGCGGCCCTTCAGGGTTCCTACGAGCAGTACTTC
CDR3 protein: CASAALQGSYEQYF

V gene: TRBV6-2/TRBV6-3
D gene: TRBD2
clone size: few
J gene: TRBJ2-7
CDR3 DNA: TGTGCCAGCACCTCGGGGACTAGCTACAATGAGCAGTACTTC
CDR3 protein: CASTSGTSYNEQYF

V gene: TRBV5-5
D gene: -
clone size: -
J gene: TRBJ2-2
CDR3 DNA: TGTGCCAGCAGCGGCCGGGAGTATAACACCGGGGAGCTGTTTTTT
CDR3 protein: CASSGREYNTGELFF

V gene: TRBV7-9
D gene: TRBD1
clone size: few
J gene: TRBJ2-7
CDR3 DNA: TGTGCCAGCAGTCAAAGGGACAGGCCCAACTACGAGCAGTACTTC
CDR3 protein: CASSQRDRPNYEQYF

V gene: TRBV9
D gene: TRBD2
clone size: -
J gene: TRBJ2-1
CDR3 DNA: TGTGCCAGCAGCGTAGCCCCGACCGGGACTAGCGGAGTAGGGTACAATGAGCAGTTCTTC
CDR3 protein: CASSVAPTGTSGVGYNEQFF

V gene: TRBV28
D gene: -
clone size: many
J gene: TRBJ2-1
CDR3 DNA: TGTGCCAGCAGTTTAGGGGTGGGAGCCTACAATGAGCAGTTCTTC
CDR3 protein: CASSLGVGAYNEQFF

V gene: TRBV7-3
D gene: TRBD2
clone size: few
J gene: TRBJ2-1
CDR3 DNA: TGTGCCAGCAGCTTATACGCGGGAGGCTACAATGAGCAGTTCTTC
CDR3 protein: CASSLYAGGYNEQFF

V gene: TRBV3-1
D gene: -
clone size: -
J gene: TRBJ2-1
CDR3 DNA: TGTGCCAGCAGCCAAGGGCGGGCTAGCAGGACCAATGAGCAGTTCTTC
CDR3 protein: CASSQGRASRTNEQFF

V gene: TRBV4-3
D gene: -
clone size: few
J gene: TRBJ2-7
CDR3 DNA: TGCGCCAGCAGCCAAGCCGTCCTCAGTCCTTACTACGAGCAGTACTTC
CDR3 protein: CASSQAVLSPYYEQYF

V gene: TRBV3-1
D gene: -
clone size: -
J gene: TRBJ2-6
CDR3 DNA: TGTGCCAGCAGGACACCGCAGGGGTCTGGGGCCAACGTCCTGACTTTC
CDR3 protein: CASRTPQGSGANVLTF

V gene: TRBV20-1
D gene: -
clone size: few
J gene: TRBJ2-7
CDR3 DNA: TGCAGTGCTAGTTCCCCCTACGAGCAGTACTTC
CDR3 protein: CSASSPYEQYF

V gene: TRBV2
D gene: -
clone size: few
J gene: TRBJ1-6
CDR3 DNA: TGTGCCAGCGACCCGGAGGGCTATAATTCACCCCTCCACTTT
CDR3 protein: CASDPEGYNSPLHF

V gene: TRBV12-3/TRBV12-4
D gene: TRBD1
clone size: -
J gene: TRBJ1-2
CDR3 DNA: TGTGCCAGCTGGACAGGGGGTGCTCTCACTAACTCTGGCTACACCTTC
CDR3 protein: CASWTGGALTNSGYTF

V gene: TRBV6-2/TRBV6-3
D gene: TRBD2
clone size: few
J gene: TRBJ2-1
CDR3 DNA: TGTGCCAGCAGTTACTCAACTAGCGGTCCCTACAATGAGCAGTTCTTC
CDR3 protein: CASSYSTSGPYNEQFF

V gene: TRBV7-2
D gene: -
clone size: -
J gene: TRBJ1-4
CDR3 DNA: TGTGCCAGCAGCTTTCGCCCAACTAATGAAAAACTGTTTTTT
CDR3 protein: CASSFRPTNEKLFF

V gene: TRBV3-1
D gene: -
clone size: few
J gene: TRBJ2-3
CDR3 DNA: TGTGCCAGCAGCGCCTACGCAGATACGCAGTATTTT
CDR3 protein: CASSAYADTQYF

V gene: TRBV7-6
D gene: TRBD2
clone size: -
J gene: TRBJ2-1
CDR3 DNA: TGTGCCAGCAGCTTAGACGCGGGAGAAAGATATGAGCAGTTCTTC
CDR3 protein: CASSLDAGERYEQFF

V gene: TRBV7-2
D gene: TRBD2
clone size: -
J gene: TRBJ2-7
CDR3 DNA: TGTGCCAGCAGCTTAAGCGGGCTAGCGGGAAGCAATGAGCAGTACTTC
CDR3 protein: CASSLSGLAGSNEQYF

V gene: TRBV11-2
D gene: -
clone size: -
J gene: TRBJ1-2
CDR3 DNA: TGTGCCAGCAGCGTACACATTTCTAACTATGGCTACACCTTC
CDR3 protein: CASSVHISNYGYTF